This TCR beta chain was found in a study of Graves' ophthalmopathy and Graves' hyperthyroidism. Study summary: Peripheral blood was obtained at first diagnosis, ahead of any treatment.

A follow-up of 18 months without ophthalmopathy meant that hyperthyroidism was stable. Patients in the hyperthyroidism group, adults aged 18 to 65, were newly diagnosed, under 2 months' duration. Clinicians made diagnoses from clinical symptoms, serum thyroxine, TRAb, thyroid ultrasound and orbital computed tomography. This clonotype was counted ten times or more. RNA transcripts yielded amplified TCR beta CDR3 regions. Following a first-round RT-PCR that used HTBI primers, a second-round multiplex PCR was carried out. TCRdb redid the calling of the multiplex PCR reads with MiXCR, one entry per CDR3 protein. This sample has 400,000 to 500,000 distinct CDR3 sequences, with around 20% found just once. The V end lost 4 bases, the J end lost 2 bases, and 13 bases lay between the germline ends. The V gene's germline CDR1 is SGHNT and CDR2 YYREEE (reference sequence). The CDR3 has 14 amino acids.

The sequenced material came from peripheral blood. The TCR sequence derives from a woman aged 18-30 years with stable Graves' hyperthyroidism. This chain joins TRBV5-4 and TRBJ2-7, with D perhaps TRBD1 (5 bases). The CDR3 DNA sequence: TGTGCCAGCAGCAAAGGGCCAGGGACCTACGAGCAGTACTTC. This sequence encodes CASSKGPGTYEQYF.